The 18 T cell receptor beta chains reported below all come from one sample, sequenced in a study of T cell responses to AZD1222 COVID-19 vaccine. Here immunoSEQ multiplex PCR was the method, and the copy in TCRdb shows in-frame clones only, minus some. This sample has fewer than 30,000 clones, with roughly 73% found just once. This specimen consisted of peripheral blood, obtained on day 0 of AZD1222 vaccination. These receptors all stem from an adult in good health.

This chain joins TRBV5-1 and TRBJ1-2; no clear D gene. CDR3 length: 17 amino acids. The germline V and J ends were trimmed by 2 bases and 5 bases, with 22 bases remaining between them. Germline assignment: CDR1 SGHRS and CDR2 YFSETQ. The CDR3 here is CASSLPQEVGGRYGYTF. Written as DNA, the CDR3 is TGCGCCAGCAGCTTACCCCAGGAGGTTGGAGGGAGGTATGGCTACACCTTC.

The chain recombines TRBV6-5 with TRBJ1-1; D call uncertain. V shed 2 bases and J shed 8 bases, with 12 bases lying between them. The CDR3 totals 13 residues. Germline V gene data show CDR1 as MNHEY and CDR2 as SVGAGI. CDR3 protein: CASSYSGQQEAFF. The CDR3 DNA reads as TGTGCCAGCAGTTACAGCGGCCAGCAAGAAGCTTTCTTT.

The chain recombines TRBV4-2 with TRBJ1-4; D is unresolved. Trimming cost V 1 base and J 0 bases, with 12 bases left between them. The CDR3 is made up of 17 amino acids. From germline, CDR1 is LGHNA and CDR2 YNFKEQ. CDR3 DNA: TGTGCCAGCAGCCAAGTGGGAGTGGGGACAACTAATGAAAAACTGTTTTTT. Encoded protein: CASSQVGVGTTNEKLFF.

This clone appeared a single time. The chain links TRBV6-6 to TRBJ1-2; a possible D gene is TRBD1 (5 bases). This CDR3 has 11 residues. The V gene's germline CDR1 is MNHNY and CDR2 SVGAGI (reference sequence). V was clipped by 5 bases and J by 5 bases, with 6 bases between them. The CDR3 is CASSQGYGYTF. The DNA for the CDR3 is TGTGCCAGCAGTCAGGGTTATGGCTACACCTTC.

The gene calls are TRBV18 and TRBJ1-1; D not certain. Germline lookup yields CDR1 KGHSH and CDR2 LQKENI. V was shortened by 3 bases and J by 5 bases, with 7 bases between the two germline ends. The CDR3 spans 12 residues. CDR3 amino acids: CASSPLGTEAFF. The DNA of the CDR3 is TGTGCCAGCTCACCCTTGGGGACTGAAGCTTTCTTT.

The rearrangement joins TRBV18 to TRBJ2-5; D gene ambiguous. CDR1 and CDR2 from the germline V gene are KGHSH and LQKENI. CDR3 length: 13 amino acids. Deletions cut 1 base from V and 4 bases from J, with 7 bases between. For the CDR3, the DNA is TGTGCCAGCTCACCACAGGGTCGAGAGACCCAGTACTTC. Translated, it gives CASSPQGRETQYF. Combining the CDR3 with reference TRBV18 and TRBJ2-5 gives the whole variable domain NAGVMQNPRHLVRRRGQEARLRCSPMKGHSHVYWYRQLPEEGLKFMVYLQKENIIDESGMPKERFSAEFPKEGPSILRIQQVVRGDSAAYFCASSPQGRETQYFGPGTRLLVL.

This clone is categorized as medium-sized (0.01 to 0.1%). This CDR3 is CSPLGGTGFGKLFF. The CDR3 nucleotides are TGCAGCCCGTTAGGCGGGACAGGCTTTGGAAAACTGTTTTTT. V and J are TRBV29-1 and TRBJ1-4; 8 bases are shared with TRBD1. CDR1 and CDR2 from the germline V gene are SQVTM and ANQGSEA. This CDR3 is built from 14 residues. J was trimmed by 10 bases and V by 8 bases; bases with no gene match: 15.

The V call is TRBV27, the J call TRBJ1-2; 8 bases match TRBD1. The germline CDR1 and CDR2 sequences are MNHEY and SMNVEV (reference sequence). Trimming took 3 bases from V and 7 from J; bases not matched to a gene: 10. The CDR3 consists of 15 residues. The CDR3 here is CASSFSRQGAGGYTF. The CDR3 nucleotides read TGTGCCAGCAGTTTTTCGCGGCAGGGGGCAGGTGGCTACACCTTC.

This clone has only a few counts. The V call is TRBV2, the J call TRBJ2-3, with 11 bases identical to TRBD1. The ends lost 6 bases at V and 2 bases at J; junction bases unmatched: 7. The CDR3 is made up of 16 amino acids. Germline-derived CDR1 and CDR2 are SNHLY and FYNNEI. CDR3: CASREGQGGPTDTQYF. Here the CDR3 DNA reads TGTGCCAGCAGAGAGGGACAGGGGGGCCCCACAGATACGCAGTATTTT.

The chain combines TRBV12-3 or TRBV12-4 with TRBJ2-1, with TRBD2 identical over 7 bases. The junction had 4 bases not matched to a gene; V was cut back by 6 bases and J by 5 bases. The length of the CDR3 is 13 residues. CDR3 nucleotides: TGTGCCAGCAGGCCGGGACTAAACAATGAGCAGTTCTTC. Translating it yields CASRPGLNNEQFF.

J is TRBJ2-3 and V is TRBV9, with D tentatively TRBD1 (6 bases). Germline CDR1 is SGDLS and CDR2 is YYNGEE. V lost 0 bases to trimming and J lost 4 bases, with 9 bases between them. The CDR3 extends over 14 amino acids. The CDR3 DNA reads as TGTGCCAGCAGCGTAGAAGGGGGTTCAGATACGCAGTATTTT. Translation: CASSVEGGSDTQYF.

This chain uses TRBV14 with TRBJ2-5; D is possibly TRBD1 or TRBD2 (5 bases each). The CDR3 spans 15 residues. Looked up from germline, CDR1 is SGHDN and CDR2 is FVKESK. Trimming removed 5 bases at V and 1 base at J, with 14 bases between. The CDR3 DNA reads TGTGCCAGCAGCTCGAAGAGGGGCACCCAAGAGACCCAGTACTTC. Translated, it gives CASSSKRGTQETQYF.

The V call is TRBV6-5, the J call TRBJ2-1; TRBD2 agrees at 7 bases. Germline-derived CDR1 and CDR2 are MNHEY and SVGAGI. With V trimmed by 9 bases and J by 1 base, 9 bases remained unmatched. CDR3 length: 15 amino acids. Here the CDR3 reads CASKQASGSYNEQFF. The DNA for the CDR3 is TGTGCCAGTAAACAGGCTAGCGGTTCCTACAATGAGCAGTTCTTC.

V and J are TRBV21-1 and TRBJ2-5; TRBD2 is the table's D call and was not checked against the DNA. TRBV21-1 is marked as a pseudogene. The CDR3 loop spans 13 amino acids. The CDR3 region is CASRRCREETQYF. The CDR3 region has the DNA TGTGCCAGCAGGAGGTGTCGGGAAGAGACCCAGTACTTC.

The V and J genes are TRBV11-3 and TRBJ1-1; perhaps TRBD1 as D (5 bases). The CDR3 runs 15 residues. Per the germline V gene, CDR1 is SGHNT and CDR2 is YENEEA. V was trimmed by 5 bases and J by 2 bases, leaving 15 bases between them. This chain's CDR3 is CASSPGGGLNTEAFF. The DNA of the CDR3 is TGTGCCAGCAGCCCGGGGGGAGGCTTAAACACTGAAGCTTTCTTT.

The V call is TRBV6-1, the J call TRBJ2-7; TRBD2 agrees at 11 bases. The CDR3 has 15 amino acids. Germline trimming cut 1 base from V and 7 bases from J; bases unmatched to any gene: 6. From germline, CDR1 is MNHNS and CDR2 SASEGT. CDR3 sequence: CASSEDSGGAREQYF. CDR3 DNA sequence: TGTGCCAGCAGTGAAGATAGCGGGGGGGCGCGGGAGCAGTACTTC.

This rearrangement joins TRBV19 to TRBJ1-6, with D possibly being TRBD1 (5 bases). There are 13 residues in the CDR3. CDR1 LNHDA and CDR2 SQIVND come from the germline V gene (reference sequence). Trimming removed 7 bases at V and 10 bases at J, with 14 bases between. For the CDR3, the DNA is TGTGCCAGTAACCCTGACAGTCGCTCACCCCTCCACTTT. Amino acid sequence: CASNPDSRSPLHF.

The CDR3 loop reads CASSILWGDTEAFF. The CDR3 nucleotides read TGTGCCAGTAGTATTCTATGGGGGGACACTGAAGCTTTCTTT. This chain joins TRBV19 and TRBJ1-1, with D maybe TRBD1 (5 bases). Trimming took off 3 bases at V and 3 bases at J, with 11 bases between the two ends. The CDR3 loop spans 14 amino acids. CDR1 is LNHDA, CDR2 SQIVND, per germline (reference sequence).